This T cell receptor (beta chain) was sequenced for a study of blood T cell repertoires in COVID-19 (dated by TCRdb to between 2020 and 2021). At the level of the whole study: Collaborator samples came from the United States, Italy and Spain and covered acute and convalescent phases of COVID-19. Where HLA class I and class II types were available, the types were taken from metadata supplied by the sample provider, not from assay-based typing. Subjects who had been exposed to COVID-19, were actively infected with it, or had recovered from it provided the deeply sampled blood TCRbeta repertoires that made up the dataset. A freely available public database, intended as a resource for researchers studying the immune response to SARS-CoV-2, is where the repertoires were released. Samples were obtained from the ongoing ImmuneRACE study (first 160 participants) and from 1,254 subjects provided by 6 global collaborators. Nearly every sample came with metadata listing a de-identified subject ID, COVID-19 status, age in years and sex. The prospective study material was composed of cDNA or gDNA derived from T cells, B-cell-depleted T cells, or PBMCs.

Comment on this clone: Its target antigen remains unknown. No per-base quality is available; no much larger clone lies one base away.

V ends up 5 bases short and J 5 bases short, with an unmatched junction base count of 8. The CDR3 contains 16 residues, cysteine and phenylalanine counted. Only CDR3 DNA is held: 48 bases, read in frame from base 1. Reading the germline V gene gives CDR1 KGHSH and CDR2 LQKENI. The immunoSEQ Assay, a bias-controlled multiplex PCR, was used to amplify TCRbeta CDR3 regions from genomic DNA. Processing in the source paper ran as follows. Nucleated cell counts per sample were estimated from amplification of reference gene primers within the assay. To quantify the absolute abundance of each unique TCRbeta CDR3 rearrangement, sequence reads were collapsed and filtered. For each sample, productive Simpson clonality was calculated as the square root of Simpson's diversity index across productive rearrangements. TCRdb took this table from immuneACCESS and kept in-frame rearrangements with V and J called. Such tables lack part of the clones; where checked against another copy, unresolved V genes explain under half of the gap, and the rest is unexplained. V and J calls and clone size are copied from that table; D and trimming were computed from the DNA. For this sample the table gives about 50,000 clones, of which less than 90% were detected only once. Approximately 16% of the sample rests with the top ten.

The research as a whole found: The quantity of clinical and demographic metadata differed by source and by participant and was supplied without curation.

Each collaborating institution followed its own protocols to collect whole blood in K2EDTA tubes. For TCRbeta analysis, collaborator samples were shipped as frozen whole blood, as isolated PBMCs, or as DNA extracted from either sample type. The sample comprised peripheral blood. The chain is assembled from TRBV18 and TRBJ2-2; 10 central nucleotides agree with TRBD1. This receptor was identified in a human donor with active COVID-19. The donor label of this sample is uncertain. CDR3 region: CASSSSGQGSTGELFF. The DNA sequence follows: TGTGCCAGCTCATCTTCGGGACAGGGGTCTACCGGGGAGCTGTTTTTT.